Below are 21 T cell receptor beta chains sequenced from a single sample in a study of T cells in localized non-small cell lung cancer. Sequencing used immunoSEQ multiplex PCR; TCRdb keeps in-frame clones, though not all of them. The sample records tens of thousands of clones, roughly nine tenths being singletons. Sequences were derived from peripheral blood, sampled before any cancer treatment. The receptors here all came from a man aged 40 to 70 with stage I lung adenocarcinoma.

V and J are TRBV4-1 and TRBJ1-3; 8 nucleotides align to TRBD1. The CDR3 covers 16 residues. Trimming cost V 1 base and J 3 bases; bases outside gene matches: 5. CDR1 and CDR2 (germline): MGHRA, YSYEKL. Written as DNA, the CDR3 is TGCGCCAGCAGCCAAGGGACAGGGTCAAGTGGAAACACCATATATTTT. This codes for CASSQGTGSSGNTIYF.

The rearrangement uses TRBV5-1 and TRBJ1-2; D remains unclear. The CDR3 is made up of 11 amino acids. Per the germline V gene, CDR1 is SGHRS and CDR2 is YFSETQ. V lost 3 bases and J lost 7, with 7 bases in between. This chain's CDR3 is CASSSDGGYTF. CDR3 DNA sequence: TGCGCCAGCAGCTCGGACGGTGGCTACACCTTC.

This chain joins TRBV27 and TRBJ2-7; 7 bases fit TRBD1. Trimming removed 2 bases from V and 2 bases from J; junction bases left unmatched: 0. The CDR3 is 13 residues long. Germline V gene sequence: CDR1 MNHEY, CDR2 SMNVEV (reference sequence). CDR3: CASSLTGAYEQYF. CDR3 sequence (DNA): TGTGCCAGCAGTTTAACAGGGGCCTACGAGCAGTACTTC.

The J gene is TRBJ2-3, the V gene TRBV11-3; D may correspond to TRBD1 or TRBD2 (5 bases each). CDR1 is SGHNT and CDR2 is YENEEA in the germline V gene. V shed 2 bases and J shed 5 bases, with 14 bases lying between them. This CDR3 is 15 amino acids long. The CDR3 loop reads CASSLYWGEGDTQYF. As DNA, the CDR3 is TGTGCCAGCAGCTTATATTGGGGCGAGGGAGATACGCAGTATTTT.

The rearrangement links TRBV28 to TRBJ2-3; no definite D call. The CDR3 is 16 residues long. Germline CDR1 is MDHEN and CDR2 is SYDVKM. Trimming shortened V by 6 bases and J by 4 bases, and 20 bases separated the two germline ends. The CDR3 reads CASSPLGYHGADTQYF. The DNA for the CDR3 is TGTGCCAGCAGCCCCTTGGGCTACCATGGTGCAGATACGCAGTATTTT.

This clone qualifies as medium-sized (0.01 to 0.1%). The CDR3 bases are TGTGCCAGCAGCTTTGGGGGCTCCTACAATGAGCAGTTCTTC. As protein: CASSFGGSYNEQFF. This chain links TRBV13 with TRBJ2-1; the D gene could be TRBD1 or TRBD2 (5 bases each). CDR3 length equals 14 residues. CDR1 and CDR2 from the germline V gene are PRHDT and FYEKMQ (reference sequence). V lost 3 bases and J 0 bases, leaving 6 bases between the germline ends.

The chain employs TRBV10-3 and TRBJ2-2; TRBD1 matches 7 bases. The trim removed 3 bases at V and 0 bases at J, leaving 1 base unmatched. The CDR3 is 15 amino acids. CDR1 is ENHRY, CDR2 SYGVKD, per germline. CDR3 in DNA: TGTGCCATCAGTGATGGGACAGCGAACACCGGGGAGCTGTTTTTT. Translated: CAISDGTANTGELFF.

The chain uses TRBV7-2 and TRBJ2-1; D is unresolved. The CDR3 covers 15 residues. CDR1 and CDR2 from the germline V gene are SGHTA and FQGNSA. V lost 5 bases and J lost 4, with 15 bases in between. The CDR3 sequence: CASSPVTALYNEQFF. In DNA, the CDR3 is TGTGCCAGCAGCCCAGTGACGGCCCTATACAATGAGCAGTTCTTC.

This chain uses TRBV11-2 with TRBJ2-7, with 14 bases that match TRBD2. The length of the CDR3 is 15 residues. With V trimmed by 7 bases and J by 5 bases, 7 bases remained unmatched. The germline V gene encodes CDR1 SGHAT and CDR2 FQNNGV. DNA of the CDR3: TGTGCCAGCACAGATCCGGGACTAGCGGGAGACGAGCAGTACTTC. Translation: CASTDPGLAGDEQYF.

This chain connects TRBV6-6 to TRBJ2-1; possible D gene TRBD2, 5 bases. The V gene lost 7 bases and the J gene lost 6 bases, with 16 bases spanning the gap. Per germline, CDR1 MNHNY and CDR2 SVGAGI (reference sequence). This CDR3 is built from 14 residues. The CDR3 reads CASTLERESNEQFF. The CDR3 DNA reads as TGTGCCAGCACCCTAGAGAGGGAGAGCAATGAGCAGTTCTTC.

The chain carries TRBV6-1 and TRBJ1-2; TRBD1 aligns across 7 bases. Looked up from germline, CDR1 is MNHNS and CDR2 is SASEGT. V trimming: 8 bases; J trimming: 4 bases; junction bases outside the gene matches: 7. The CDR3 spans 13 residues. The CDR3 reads CASVGQATYGYTF. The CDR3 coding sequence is TGTGCCAGCGTCGGACAGGCAACCTATGGCTACACCTTC.

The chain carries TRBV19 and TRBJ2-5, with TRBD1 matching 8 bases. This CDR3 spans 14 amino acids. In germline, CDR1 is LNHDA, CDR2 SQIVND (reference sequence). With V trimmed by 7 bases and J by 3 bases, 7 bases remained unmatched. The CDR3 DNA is TGTGCCAGTACCTCCGGACAGGGAGAAGAGACCCAGTACTTC. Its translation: CASTSGQGEETQYF.

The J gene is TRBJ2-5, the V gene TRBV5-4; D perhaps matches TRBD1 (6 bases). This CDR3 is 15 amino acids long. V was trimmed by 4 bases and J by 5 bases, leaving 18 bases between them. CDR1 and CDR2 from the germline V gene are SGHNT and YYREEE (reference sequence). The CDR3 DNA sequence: TGTGCCAGCAGCGCTCCGACAGGAGGTCAGGAGACCCAGTACTTC. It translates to CASSAPTGGQETQYF.

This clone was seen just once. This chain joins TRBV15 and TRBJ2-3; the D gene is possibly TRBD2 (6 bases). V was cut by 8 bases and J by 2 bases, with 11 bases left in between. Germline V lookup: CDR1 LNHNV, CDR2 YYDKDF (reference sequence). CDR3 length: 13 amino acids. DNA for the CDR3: TGTGCCACCGGCGGGACGTACACAGATACGCAGTATTTT. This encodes CATGGTYTDTQYF.

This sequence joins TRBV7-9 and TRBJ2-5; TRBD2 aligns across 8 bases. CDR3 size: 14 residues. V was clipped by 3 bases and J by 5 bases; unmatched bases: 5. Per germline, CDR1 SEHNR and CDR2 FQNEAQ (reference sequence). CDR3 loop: CASSFRGRPETQYF. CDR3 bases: TGTGCCAGCAGCTTCCGCGGGAGGCCCGAGACCCAGTACTTC.

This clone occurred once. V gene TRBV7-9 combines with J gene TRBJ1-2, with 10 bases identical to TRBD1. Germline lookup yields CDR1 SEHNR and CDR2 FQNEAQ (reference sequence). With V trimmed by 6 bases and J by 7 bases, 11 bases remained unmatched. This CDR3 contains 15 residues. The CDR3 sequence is CASSLEGDRGVGYTF. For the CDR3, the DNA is TGTGCCAGCAGTCTGGAGGGGGACAGGGGAGTTGGCTACACCTTC.

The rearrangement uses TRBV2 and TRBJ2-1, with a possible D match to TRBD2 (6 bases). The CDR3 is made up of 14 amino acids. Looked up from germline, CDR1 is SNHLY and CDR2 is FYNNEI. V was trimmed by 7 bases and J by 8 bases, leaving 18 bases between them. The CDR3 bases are TGTGCCAGCACCCCCGCAGCGGGCCCGCATGAGCAGTTCTTC. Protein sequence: CASTPAAGPHEQFF.

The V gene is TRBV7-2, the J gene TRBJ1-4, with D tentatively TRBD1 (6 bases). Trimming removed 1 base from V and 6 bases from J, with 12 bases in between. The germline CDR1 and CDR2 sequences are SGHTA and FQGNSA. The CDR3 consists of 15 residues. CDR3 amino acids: CASSLDGTSDEKLFF. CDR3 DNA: TGTGCCAGCAGCTTAGACGGGACAAGCGATGAAAAACTGTTTTTT.

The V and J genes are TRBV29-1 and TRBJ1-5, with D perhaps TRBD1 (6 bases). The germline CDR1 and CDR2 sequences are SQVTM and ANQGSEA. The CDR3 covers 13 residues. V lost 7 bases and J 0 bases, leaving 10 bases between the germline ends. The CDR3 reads CSAQGDSNQPQHF. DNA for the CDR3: TGCAGCGCACAGGGAGATAGCAATCAGCCCCAGCATTTT.

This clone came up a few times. For the CDR3, the DNA is TGTGCCAGCAGTGAACGGCCCTCCACAGATACGCAGTATTTT. This sequence encodes CASSERPSTDTQYF. The chain has TRBV6-4 and TRBJ2-3, with D hard to call. Germline CDR1 is MRHNA and CDR2 is SNTAGT. The CDR3 has 14 amino acids. Trimming stripped 3 bases from V and 2 bases from J, with 9 bases between.

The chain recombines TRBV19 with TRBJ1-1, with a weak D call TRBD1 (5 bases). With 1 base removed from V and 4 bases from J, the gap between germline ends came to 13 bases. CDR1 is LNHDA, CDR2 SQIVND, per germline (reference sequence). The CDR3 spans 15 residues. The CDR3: CASSIVPGGGTEAFF. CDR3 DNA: TGTGCCAGTAGTATAGTCCCGGGCGGGGGCACTGAAGCTTTCTTT.